The 19 T cell receptor beta chains given below trace back to one sample, sequenced in a study of blood T cell repertoires in COVID-19 (TCRdb year 2020). Library preparation employed the immunoSEQ multiplex PCR assay. Not all clones reach the TCRdb copy of this immuneACCESS table, which keeps in-frame sequences only. Checked studies attribute under half of the gap to unresolved V genes and leave the rest unexplained. The sample data list about 62,000 clones, and around 85% of these were observed just once. In total, the top ten clones hold roughly 18% of the sample. What was sequenced was peripheral blood. All receptors come from a man aged 55-75 years with acute or convalescent COVID-19.

This clone has just a few counts. The CDR3 bases are TGTGCCAGTAGTATGGCCGGGGGTCACGGCTACACCTTC. Its protein product is CASSMAGGHGYTF. The rearrangement links TRBV19 to TRBJ1-2; a weak D match, TRBD1 (5 bases). This CDR3 region has 13 residues. Germline CDR1 reads LNHDA; CDR2 reads SQIVND (reference sequence). Between the trimmed V and J ends, which lost 3 bases and 8 bases, there was a span of 13 bases.

The chain has TRBV9 and TRBJ2-7; maybe TRBD2 (6 bases). The V gene's germline CDR1 is SGDLS and CDR2 YYNGEE. V lost 5 bases to trimming and J lost 10 bases, with 13 bases between them. The CDR3 sequence is 11 residues long. CDR3 in amino acids: CASSAGGPQYF. CDR3 nucleotide sequence: TGTGCCAGCAGTGCCGGGGGTCCCCAGTACTTC.

The sample holds one count of this clone. The chain has TRBV25-1 and TRBJ2-7; D is undetermined. Trimming took off 1 base at V and 2 bases at J, with 6 bases between the two ends. Germline V gene sequence: CDR1 MGHDK, CDR2 SYGVNS. The CDR3 length is 13 residues. The CDR3 sequence is CASSEWATYEQYF. CDR3 sequence (DNA): TGTGCCAGCAGTGAATGGGCGACCTACGAGCAGTACTTC.

The chain carries TRBV27 and TRBJ2-7; TRBD1 is a possible D gene (5 bases). Trimming left V 3 bases short and J 2 bases short, with 11 bases between. This CDR3 comprises 14 residues. The germline V gene has CDR1 MNHEY and CDR2 SMNVEV (reference sequence). In DNA form, the CDR3 reads TGTGCCAGCAGTTTCGATGGGGCGGCCTACGAGCAGTACTTC. Amino acid sequence: CASSFDGAAYEQYF.

The V call is TRBV6-2 or TRBV6-3, the J call TRBJ2-7, with D perhaps TRBD1 (5 bases). The CDR3 consists of 17 residues. Germline V gene sequence: CDR1 MNHEY, CDR2 SVGEGT. Trimming removed 4 bases from V and 0 bases from J, with 19 bases in between. The CDR3 reads CASSFLVAGIHSYEQYF. The CDR3 region has the DNA TGTGCCAGCAGTTTCTTGGTTGCAGGGATCCACTCCTACGAGCAGTACTTC.

This clone was seen a single time. The chain uses TRBV4-2 and TRBJ1-5; D is perhaps TRBD1 (6 bases). Between the trimmed V and J ends, which lost 0 bases and 5 bases, there was a span of 11 bases. CDR1 is LGHNA, CDR2 YNFKEQ, per germline. The length of the CDR3 is 15 residues. This CDR3 is CASSQDRDTYQPQHF. As DNA, the CDR3 is TGTGCCAGCAGCCAAGACCGGGACACCTATCAGCCCCAGCATTTT.

This clone has a single count. This chain links TRBV10-3 with TRBJ2-3; 8 bases are shared with TRBD1. The germline gives CDR1 ENHRY, CDR2 SYGVKD. The J segment lost 0 bases and the V segment lost 4 bases, leaving 3 bases of the junction unmatched. The CDR3 covers 15 residues. The CDR3 protein is CAISVTGGSTDTQYF. CDR3 in DNA: TGTGCCATCAGTGTTACAGGGGGAAGCACAGATACGCAGTATTTT.

This chain joins TRBV5-4 and TRBJ2-1; maybe TRBD1 (5 bases). The V end was cut by 4 bases, the J end by 7 bases, with 12 bases between. The CDR3 contains 13 residues. Per the germline V gene, CDR1 is SGHNT and CDR2 is YYREEE (reference sequence). The CDR3 DNA is TGTGCCAGCAGCCCGCAGGGTCGGAATGAGCAGTTCTTC. This codes for CASSPQGRNEQFF.

The sample holds one count of this clone. This chain uses TRBV5-1 with TRBJ2-5; perhaps TRBD2 as D (6 bases). V lost 4 bases, J lost 0 bases, and 13 bases lay in between. The CDR3 is 15 amino acids. Germline V gene sequence: CDR1 SGHRS, CDR2 YFSETQ. Written as DNA, the CDR3 is TGCGCCAGCAGCCAGGGACGGGGGAACCAAGAGACCCAGTACTTC. Its translation is CASSQGRGNQETQYF.

This chain connects TRBV4-1 to TRBJ2-5; 14 bases match TRBD2. V shed 4 bases, J shed 3 bases, and the junction held 4 bases outside the gene matches. This CDR3 spans 16 amino acids. Germline lookup yields CDR1 MGHRA and CDR2 YSYEKL. CDR3 in DNA: TGCGCCAGCAGCCTTTGGGGACTAGCGGGAGAAGAGACCCAGTACTTC. Its protein is CASSLWGLAGEETQYF.

The genes are TRBV5-1 and TRBJ1-1, with D possibly matching TRBD1 (5 bases). CDR1 is SGHRS and CDR2 is YFSETQ in the germline V gene. The V end was cut by 0 bases, the J end by 3 bases, with 12 bases between. The CDR3 spans 15 residues. This chain's CDR3 is CASSLVAGGDTEAFF. Here the CDR3 DNA reads TGCGCCAGCAGCTTGGTGGCAGGAGGGGACACTGAAGCTTTCTTT.

This clone has more than one count but fewer than ten. This chain joins TRBV7-9 and TRBJ2-7, with 9 bases matching TRBD1. CDR3 length equals 15 residues. CDR1 is SEHNR and CDR2 is FQNEAQ in the germline V gene (reference sequence). The trim removed 3 bases at V and 2 bases at J, leaving 5 bases unmatched. CDR3 region: CASSLGTGRAYEQYF. CDR3 DNA: TGTGCCAGCAGCTTGGGGACAGGGAGGGCCTACGAGCAGTACTTC. Full variable domain (outside the CDR3, taken from reference TRBV7-9 and TRBJ2-7): DTGVSQNPRHKITKRGQNVTFRCDPISEHNRLYWYRQTLGQGPEFLTYFQNEAQLEKSRLLSDRFSAERPKGSFSTLEIQRTEQGDSAMYLCASSLGTGRAYEQYFGPGTRLTVT.

The count of this clone is one. The V call is TRBV5-1, the J call TRBJ2-7; 9 bases align to TRBD1. V gave up 4 bases and J gave up 2 bases; unmatched junction bases: 7. The CDR3 consists of 15 residues. Germline V CDR1 and CDR2: SGHRS, YFSETQ. CDR3 coding DNA: TGCGCCAGCAGCGCATCCGGGACAGGGACCTACGAGCAGTACTTC. The encoded protein is CASSASGTGTYEQYF.

This clone was observed a few times. V usage is TRBV7-8 and J usage is TRBJ2-1, with D unresolved. V lost 2 bases and J lost 3, with 8 bases in between. The CDR3 runs to 14 residues. Germline V gives CDR1 SGHVS, CDR2 FQNEAQ. CDR3 loop: CASSLTRVYNEQFF. The CDR3 region has the DNA TGTGCCAGCAGCTTAACCCGGGTCTACAATGAGCAGTTCTTC.

This clone turned up a few times. The genes are TRBV28 and TRBJ2-5, with D uncertain. From germline, CDR1 is MDHEN and CDR2 SYDVKM. V was trimmed by 3 bases and J by 7 bases, leaving 12 bases between them. This CDR3 has 13 amino acids. The CDR3 region is CASSFQYPRTQYF. The CDR3 region has the DNA TGTGCCAGCAGTTTTCAGTACCCAAGGACCCAGTACTTC.

V gene TRBV7-9 combines with J gene TRBJ2-1; D gene ambiguous. The germline CDR1 and CDR2 sequences are SEHNR and FQNEAQ (reference sequence). V shed 5 bases and J shed 4 bases, with 12 bases lying between them. The CDR3 has 14 residues. CDR3 nucleotides: TGTGCCAGCAGCCCCGACACACCTTACAATGAGCAGTTCTTC. Protein sequence: CASSPDTPYNEQFF.

V gene TRBV6-2 or TRBV6-3 combines with J gene TRBJ2-1, with TRBD2 matching 10 bases. Trimming at V came to 4 bases and at J to 4 bases, leaving 10 bases not matched to a gene. The CDR3 runs to 17 residues. Germline assignment: CDR1 MNHEY and CDR2 SVGEGT. In DNA, the CDR3 is TGTGCCAGCAGTTGGATAACCGGGACTAGCGTTTACAATGAGCAGTTCTTC. Protein sequence: CASSWITGTSVYNEQFF.

J is TRBJ1-6 and V is TRBV6-5; no firm D call. The V end lost 6 bases, the J end lost 6 bases, and 12 bases lay between the germline ends. Germline V gene sequence: CDR1 MNHEY, CDR2 SVGAGI. The CDR3 is 14 residues long. This chain's CDR3 is CASRGLTANSPLHF. In DNA form, the CDR3 reads TGTGCCAGCAGGGGTTTGACTGCTAATTCACCCCTCCACTTT.

The chain combines TRBV10-2 with TRBJ2-4; a weak D match, TRBD2 (5 bases). Deletions cut 6 bases from V and 5 bases from J, with 14 bases between. Germline values: CDR1 WSHSY, CDR2 SAAADI. The CDR3 spans 14 residues. In DNA, the CDR3 is TGCGCCAGCAGACTCATCGGGGTCGAAAACATTCAGTACTTC. This sequence encodes CASRLIGVENIQYF.